These T cell receptor beta chains were read from a single sample in a study of cytomegalovirus exposure and HLA in healthy donors. Here immunoSEQ multiplex PCR was the method, and the copy in TCRdb shows in-frame clones only, minus some. The sample includes about 180,000 clones, 75% to 85% seen only once; the top ten take roughly 1.4%. Source material: PBMCs. These receptors were taken from a man younger than 30 in good health and CMV-seronegative. Both conserved end residues are part of each CDR3.

V gene,J gene,CDR3 protein
TRBV7-3,TRBJ2-1,CASSQRLQPYNEQFF
TRBV7-9,TRBJ2-5,CASSRDGLAGGFETQYF
TRBV9,TRBJ1-4,CASSVAGGYEKLFF
TRBV27,TRBJ1-2,CASSRDRGLYGYTF
TRBV4-3,TRBJ1-2,CASSQDGPGGPRGGYTF
TRBV7-3,TRBJ2-1,CASSSTGGSYNEQFF
TRBV27,TRBJ2-1,CASSLSSEGFPSSNEQFF
TRBV7-8,TRBJ1-1,CASSIRGPLNTETFF
TRBV6-5,TRBJ2-7,CASSKWTGYEQYF
TRBV6-1,TRBJ1-2,CASTPQGEGYGYTF
TRBV5-1,TRBJ2-5,CASCQLAGQETQYF
TRBV6-5,TRBJ2-7,CASSLRYAGGEQYF
TRBV30,TRBJ1-2,CAWRDLWESSYGYTF
TRBV9,TRBJ1-5,CASSVAPDQPQHF
TRBV7-9,TRBJ1-5,CASSLDGGDQPQHF
TRBV6-1,TRBJ1-1,CASSRDRGVAEAFF
TRBV5-4,NA,CASSRGLAAASEQYF
TRBV21-1,TRBJ2-7,CASSSLTTGLSHEQYF
TRBV5-4,TRBJ1-3,CASSLRSGGSSGNTIYF
TRBV5-4,TRBJ2-7,CASSLGQEAYEQYF
TRBV7-2,TRBJ2-7,CASSPQRSTSYEQYF
TRBV27,TRBJ1-1,CASSLPLYTEAFF
TRBV4-3,TRBJ2-6,CASSQPPFGQGDSGANVLTF
TRBV2,TRBJ1-5,CASSTHRNQPQHF
TRBV27,TRBJ1-2,CASSFSAHPGNADYGYTF
TRBV7-2,TRBJ2-1,CASRSTGTSGNNEQFF
TRBV19,TRBJ1-3,CASSRFTGAQGSRAIYF
TRBV27,TRBJ1-4,CASSLRGQTATNEKLFF
TRBV25-1,TRBJ2-7,CASSEYGSYEQYF
TRBV4-2,TRBJ2-5,CASSQVSTSGAQETQYF
TRBV4-3,TRBJ2-3,CASSQELAGGPGVRPDTQYF
TRBV14,TRBJ2-7,CASSQAGFSSYEQYF
TRBV11-3,TRBJ2-3,CASSIGTSGDTQYF
TRBV27,TRBJ2-7,CASSLGTGSEQYF
TRBV9,TRBJ2-5,CASSVGPRTQETQYF
TRBV4-2,TRBJ2-3,CASSQNQGAGTDTQYF
TRBV18,TRBJ2-7,CASSPPGLADYEQYF
TRBV6-1,TRBJ2-1,CASSGDSYNEQFF
TRBV9,TRBJ1-2,CASGVAWQGAPYGYTF
TRBV5-4,TRBJ1-1,CASSPSMDRRNTEAFF